This T cell receptor beta chain is from a study of T cells after yellow fever vaccination. Study outcomes and limitations: By day 5 rather than day 15, the secondary response had peaked, though it was weaker. Reappearing after the booster were most of the clones from primary vaccination (around 96% CD4, around 90% CD8).

The study made its TCR cDNA through 5'RACE template switching. That step introduced a universal primer site along with UMIs. Each CDR3 protein is one row after TCRdb ran MiXCR on the 5' RACE reads. This sample has 500,000 to 650,000 distinct CDR3 sequences, with roughly a sixth found just once. The CDR3 runs 15 residues. V dropped 4 bases and J dropped 2; count of bases not matched to a gene: 3. Germline V gene lookup returns CDR1 MGHRA and CDR2 YSYEKL. At least ten counts were recorded for this clonotype. What it recognizes is unknown. Sequenced material: PBMCs, taken 5 days after the first yellow fever vaccination. The sequence came from a man younger than 35 who received the YFV17D yellow fever vaccine. The J gene is TRBJ1-4, the V gene TRBV4-1; the match to TRBD1 covers 8 bases. The CDR3 protein is CASSLRQGTNEKLFF. The DNA for the CDR3 is TGCGCCAGCAGCCTAAGACAGGGGACTAATGAAAAACTGTTTTTT.